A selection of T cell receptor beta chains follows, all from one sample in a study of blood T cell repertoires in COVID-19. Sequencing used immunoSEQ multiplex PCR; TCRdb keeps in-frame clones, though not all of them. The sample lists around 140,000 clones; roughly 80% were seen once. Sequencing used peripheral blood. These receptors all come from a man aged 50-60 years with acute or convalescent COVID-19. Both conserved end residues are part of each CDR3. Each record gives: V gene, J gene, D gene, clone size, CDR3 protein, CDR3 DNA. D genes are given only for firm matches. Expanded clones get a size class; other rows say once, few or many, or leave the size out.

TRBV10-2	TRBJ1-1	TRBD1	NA	CASSPGGLTEAFF	TGCGCCAGCAGCCCAGGGGGGCTGACTGAAGCTTTCTTT
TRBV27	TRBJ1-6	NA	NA	CASSLGPDSPLHF	TGTGCCAGCAGTTTGGGCCCGGATTCACCCCTCCACTTT
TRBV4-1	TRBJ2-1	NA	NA	CASSQYTGTPEQFF	TGCGCCAGCAGCCAATACACCGGGACTCCGGAGCAGTTCTTC
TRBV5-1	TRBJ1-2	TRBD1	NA	CASSASGQPERGYTF	TGCGCCAGCAGCGCCTCGGGACAGCCCGAGAGGGGCTACACCTTC
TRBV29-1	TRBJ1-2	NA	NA	CSVEDPPANYGYTF	TGCAGCGTTGAAGATCCTCCAGCTAACTATGGCTACACCTTC
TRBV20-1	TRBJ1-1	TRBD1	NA	CSASRDRGNTEAFF	TGCAGTGCTAGTCGGGACAGGGGAAACACTGAAGCTTTCTTT
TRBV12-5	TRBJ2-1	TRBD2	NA	CASGLVKLAGSSFEQFF	TGTGCTAGTGGTTTGGTTAAACTAGCGGGGTCCTCATTTGAGCAGTTCTTC
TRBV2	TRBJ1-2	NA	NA	CARRGQGSYGYTF	TGTGCCAGGCGAGGGCAGGGGAGCTATGGCTACACCTTC
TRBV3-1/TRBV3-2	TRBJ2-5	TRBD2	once	CASSQPALAGEQETQYF	TGTGCCAGCAGCCAGCCTGCTCTAGCGGGGGAGCAAGAGACCCAGTACTTC
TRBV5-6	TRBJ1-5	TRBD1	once	CASSLQGDRNQPQHF	TGTGCCAGCAGCTTGCAGGGGGATCGCAATCAGCCCCAGCATTTT
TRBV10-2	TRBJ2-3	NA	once	CASRAASTDTQYF	TGCGCCAGCAGGGCGGCGAGCACAGATACGCAGTATTTT
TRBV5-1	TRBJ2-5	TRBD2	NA	CASSYLSGGQEETQYF	TGCGCCAGCAGCTACCTTAGCGGGGGGCAGGAAGAGACCCAGTACTTC
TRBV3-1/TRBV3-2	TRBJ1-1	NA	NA	CASSQAVGGSEAFF	TGTGCCAGCAGCCAAGCGGTCGGAGGGTCTGAAGCTTTCTTT
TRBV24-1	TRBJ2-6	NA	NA	CATSDSGSGANVLTF	TGTGCCACCAGTGATTCAGGCTCTGGGGCCAACGTCCTGACTTTC
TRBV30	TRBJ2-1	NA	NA	CAWSGRGGRYNEQFF	TGTGCCTGGAGTGGGAGGGGGGGGCGGTACAATGAGCAGTTCTTC
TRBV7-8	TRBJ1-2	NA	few	CASSLVFRDTPNYGYTF	TGTGCCAGCAGCTTAGTTTTCCGGGACACTCCTAACTATGGCTACACCTTC
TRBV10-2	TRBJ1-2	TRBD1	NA	CASSAQGAGYGYTF	TGCGCCAGCAGTGCACAGGGGGCCGGCTATGGCTACACCTTC
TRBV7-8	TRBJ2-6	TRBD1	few	CASRSGGSSGANVLTF	TGTGCCAGCAGGTCAGGGGGTAGCTCTGGGGCCAACGTCCTGACTTTC